The source of this T cell receptor (beta chain) is a study of blood T cell repertoires in COVID-19. The overall study: Samples representing acute and convalescent COVID-19 were sourced from the United States, Italy and Spain. Sources were T cells, B-cell-depleted T cells, or PBMCs; the material itself was cDNA or gDNA.

Trimming removed 0 bases at V and 6 bases at J, with 18 bases between. Germline-derived CDR1 and CDR2 are MNHEY and SVGAGI. The CDR3 extends over 16 amino acids. Per the authors' pipeline: Nucleated cell counts were estimated from reference gene primer amplification. The assay was immunoSEQ multiplex PCR, and TCRdb's table has in-frame clones only and misses some. The DNA was the basis for D and trimming; V, J and clone size are from that table. Of about 120,000 clones listed, approximately 78% are singletons. The J gene is TRBJ2-7, the V gene TRBV6-5; D is unresolved. Sequenced input: peripheral blood. This TCR was recovered from a man aged 70-80 years with acute or convalescent COVID-19. The CDR3 nucleotides are TGTGCCAGCAGTTACTCGCCGAGCGCCTTTTCAAGCGAGCAGTACTTC. Translated: CASSYSPSAFSSEQYF.